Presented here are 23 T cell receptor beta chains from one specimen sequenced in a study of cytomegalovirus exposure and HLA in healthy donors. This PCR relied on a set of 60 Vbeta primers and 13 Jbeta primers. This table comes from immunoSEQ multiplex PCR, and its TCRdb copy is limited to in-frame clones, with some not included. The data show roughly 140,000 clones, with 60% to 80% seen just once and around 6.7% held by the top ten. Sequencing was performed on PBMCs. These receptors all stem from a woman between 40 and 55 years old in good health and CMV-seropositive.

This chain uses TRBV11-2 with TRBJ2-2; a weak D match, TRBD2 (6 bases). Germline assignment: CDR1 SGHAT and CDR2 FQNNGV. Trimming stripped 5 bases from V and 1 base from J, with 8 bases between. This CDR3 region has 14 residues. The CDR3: CASSMGLNTGELFF. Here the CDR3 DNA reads TGTGCCAGCAGCATGGGACTGAACACCGGGGAGCTGTTTTTT.

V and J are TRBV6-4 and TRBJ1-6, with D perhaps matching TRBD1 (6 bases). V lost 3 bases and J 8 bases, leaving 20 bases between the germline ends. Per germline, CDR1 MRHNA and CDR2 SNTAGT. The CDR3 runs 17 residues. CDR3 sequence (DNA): TGTGCCAGCAGTGAGCTTGTCCCGGGACATAGGGATTCACCCCTCCACTTT. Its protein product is CASSELVPGHRDSPLHF.

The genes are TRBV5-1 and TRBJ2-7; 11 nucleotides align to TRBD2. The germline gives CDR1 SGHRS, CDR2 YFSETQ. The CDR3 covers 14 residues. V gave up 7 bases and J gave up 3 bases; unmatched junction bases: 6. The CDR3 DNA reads TGCGCCAGCTCGACTAGCGGGGACAGCTACGAGCAGTACTTC. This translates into CASSTSGDSYEQYF.

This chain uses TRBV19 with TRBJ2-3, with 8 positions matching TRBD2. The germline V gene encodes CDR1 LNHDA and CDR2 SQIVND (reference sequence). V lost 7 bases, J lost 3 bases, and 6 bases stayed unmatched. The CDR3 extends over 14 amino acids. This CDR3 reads CASKAGGGTDTQYF. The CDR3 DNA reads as TGTGCCAGTAAGGCGGGGGGAGGGACAGATACGCAGTATTTT.

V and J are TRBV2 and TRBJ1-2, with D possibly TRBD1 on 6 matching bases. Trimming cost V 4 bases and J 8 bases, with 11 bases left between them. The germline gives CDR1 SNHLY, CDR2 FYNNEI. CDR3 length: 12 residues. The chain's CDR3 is CASSAQGNGYTF. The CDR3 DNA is TGTGCCAGCAGTGCACAGGGAAACGGCTACACCTTC.

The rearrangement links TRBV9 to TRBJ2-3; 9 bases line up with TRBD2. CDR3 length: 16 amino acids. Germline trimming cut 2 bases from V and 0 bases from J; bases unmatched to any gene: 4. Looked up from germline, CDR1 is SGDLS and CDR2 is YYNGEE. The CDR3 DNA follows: TGTGCCAGCAGCGTTAGCGGGGGCTCCAGCACAGATACGCAGTATTTT. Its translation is CASSVSGGSSTDTQYF. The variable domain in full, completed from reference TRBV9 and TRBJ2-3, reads DSGVTQTPKHLITATGQRVTLRCSPRSGDLSVYWYQQSLDQGLQFLIQYYNGEERAKGNILERFSAQQFPDLHSELNLSSLELGDSALYFCASSVSGGSSTDTQYFGPGTRLTVL.

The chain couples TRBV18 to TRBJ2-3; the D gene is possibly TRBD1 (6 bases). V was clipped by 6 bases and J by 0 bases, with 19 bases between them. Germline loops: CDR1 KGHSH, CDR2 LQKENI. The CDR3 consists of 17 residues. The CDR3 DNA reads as TGTGCCAGCTCCCCTCCAACAGGGTCCGCCAGCACAGATACGCAGTATTTT. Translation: CASSPPTGSASTDTQYF.

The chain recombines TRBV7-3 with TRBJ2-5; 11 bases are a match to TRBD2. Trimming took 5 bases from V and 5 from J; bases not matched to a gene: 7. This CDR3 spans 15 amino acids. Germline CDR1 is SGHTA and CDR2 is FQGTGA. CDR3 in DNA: TGTGCCAGCAGCGCGGGACTAGCGGAGAGGGAGACCCAGTACTTC. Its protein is CASSAGLAERETQYF.

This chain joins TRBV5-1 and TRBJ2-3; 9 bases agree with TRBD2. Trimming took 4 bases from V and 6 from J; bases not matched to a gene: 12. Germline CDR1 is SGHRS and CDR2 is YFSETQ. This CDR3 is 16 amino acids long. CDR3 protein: CASSTQMGGGVDTQYF. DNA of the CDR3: TGCGCCAGCAGCACCCAGATGGGCGGGGGGGTGGATACGCAGTATTTT.

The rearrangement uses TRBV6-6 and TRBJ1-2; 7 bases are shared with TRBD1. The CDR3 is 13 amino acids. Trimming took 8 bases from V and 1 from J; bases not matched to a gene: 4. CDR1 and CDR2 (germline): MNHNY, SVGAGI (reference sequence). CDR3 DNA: TGTGCCAGCGCGGGACAGTTTAACTATGGCTACACCTTC. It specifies CASAGQFNYGYTF.

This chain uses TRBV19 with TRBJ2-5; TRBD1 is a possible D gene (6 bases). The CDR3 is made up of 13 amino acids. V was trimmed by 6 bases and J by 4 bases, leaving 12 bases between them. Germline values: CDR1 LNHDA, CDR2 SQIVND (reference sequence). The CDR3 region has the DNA TGTGCCAGTAGCACTGTCAGGGGAGAGACCCAGTACTTC. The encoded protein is CASSTVRGETQYF.

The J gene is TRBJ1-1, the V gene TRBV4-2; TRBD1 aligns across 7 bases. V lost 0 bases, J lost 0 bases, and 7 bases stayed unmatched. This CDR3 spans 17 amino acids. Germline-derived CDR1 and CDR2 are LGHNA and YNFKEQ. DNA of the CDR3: TGTGCCAGCAGCCAAGATCCCCCGGGACAGTTGAACACTGAAGCTTTCTTT. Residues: CASSQDPPGQLNTEAFF.

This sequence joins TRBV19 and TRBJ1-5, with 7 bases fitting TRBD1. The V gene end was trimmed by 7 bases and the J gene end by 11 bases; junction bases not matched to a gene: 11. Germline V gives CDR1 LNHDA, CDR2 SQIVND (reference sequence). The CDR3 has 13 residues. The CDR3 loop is CASNRGNVEAQHF. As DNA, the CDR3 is TGTGCCAGTAACAGGGGAAATGTAGAAGCCCAGCATTTT.

The CDR3 region has the DNA TGTGCCAGCAGTGAACAGGGGGCTGGAGGCTACACCTTC. Amino acids: CASSEQGAGGYTF. The gene calls are TRBV6-4 and TRBJ1-2, with TRBD1 matching over 9 bases. In germline, CDR1 is MRHNA, CDR2 SNTAGT. Losses at the gene ends were 3 bases for V and 8 bases for J; bases not matched to a gene: 4. This CDR3 is 13 amino acids long.

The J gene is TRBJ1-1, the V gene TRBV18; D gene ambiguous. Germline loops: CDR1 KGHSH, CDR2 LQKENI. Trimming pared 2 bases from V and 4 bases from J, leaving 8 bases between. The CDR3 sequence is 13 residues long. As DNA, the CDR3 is TGTGCCAGCTCACCAGCCTCGGGCACTGAAGCTTTCTTT. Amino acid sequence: CASSPASGTEAFF.

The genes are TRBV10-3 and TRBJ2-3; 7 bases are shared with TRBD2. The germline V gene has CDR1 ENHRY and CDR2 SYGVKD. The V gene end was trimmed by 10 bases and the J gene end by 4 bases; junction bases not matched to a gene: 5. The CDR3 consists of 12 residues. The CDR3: CATWEGSDTQYF. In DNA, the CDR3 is TGTGCCACCTGGGAGGGATCAGATACGCAGTATTTT.

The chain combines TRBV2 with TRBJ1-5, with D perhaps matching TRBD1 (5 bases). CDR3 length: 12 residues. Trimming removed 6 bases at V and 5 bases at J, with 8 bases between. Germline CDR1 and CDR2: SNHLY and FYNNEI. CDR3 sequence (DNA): TGTGCCAGCAGGATGACAGATCAGCCCCAGCATTTT. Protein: CASRMTDQPQHF.

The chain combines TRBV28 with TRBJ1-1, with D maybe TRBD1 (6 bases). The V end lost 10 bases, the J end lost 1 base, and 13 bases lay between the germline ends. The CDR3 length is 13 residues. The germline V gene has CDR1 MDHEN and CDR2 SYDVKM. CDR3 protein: CAIEGGQNTEAFF. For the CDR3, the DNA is TGTGCCATAGAAGGGGGACAGAACACTGAAGCTTTCTTT. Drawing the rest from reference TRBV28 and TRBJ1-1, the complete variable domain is DVKVTQSSRYLVKRTGEKVFLECVQDMDHENMFWYRQDPGLGLRLIYFSYDVKMKEKGDIPEGYSVSREKKERFSLILESASTNQTSMYLCAIEGGQNTEAFFGQGTRLTVV.

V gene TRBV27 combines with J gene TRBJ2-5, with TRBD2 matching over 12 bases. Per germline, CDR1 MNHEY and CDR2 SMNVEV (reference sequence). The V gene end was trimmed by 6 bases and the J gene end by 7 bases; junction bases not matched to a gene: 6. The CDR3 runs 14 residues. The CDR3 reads CASRASGGAGTQYF. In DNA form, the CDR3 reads TGTGCCAGCAGGGCTAGCGGGGGGGCTGGGACCCAGTACTTC.

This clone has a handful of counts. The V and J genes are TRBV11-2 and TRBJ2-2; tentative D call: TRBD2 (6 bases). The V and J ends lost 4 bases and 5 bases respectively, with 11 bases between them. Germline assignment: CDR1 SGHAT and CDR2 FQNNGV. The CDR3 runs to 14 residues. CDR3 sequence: CASSSSAGTGELFF. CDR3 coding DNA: TGTGCCAGCAGCTCATCCGCGGGGACCGGGGAGCTGTTTTTT.

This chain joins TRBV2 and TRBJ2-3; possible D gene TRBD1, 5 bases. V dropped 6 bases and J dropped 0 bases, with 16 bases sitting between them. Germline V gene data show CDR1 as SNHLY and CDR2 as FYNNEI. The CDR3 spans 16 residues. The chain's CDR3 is CASRKDNSYSTDTQYF. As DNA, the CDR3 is TGTGCCAGCAGAAAGGACAACTCCTATAGCACAGATACGCAGTATTTT.

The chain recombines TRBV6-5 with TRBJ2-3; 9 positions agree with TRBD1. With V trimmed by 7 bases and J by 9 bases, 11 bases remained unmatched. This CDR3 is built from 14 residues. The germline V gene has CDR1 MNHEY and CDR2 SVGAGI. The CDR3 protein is CASKLQGTGPTQYF. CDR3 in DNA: TGTGCCAGCAAACTCCAAGGGACAGGGCCCACGCAGTATTTT.

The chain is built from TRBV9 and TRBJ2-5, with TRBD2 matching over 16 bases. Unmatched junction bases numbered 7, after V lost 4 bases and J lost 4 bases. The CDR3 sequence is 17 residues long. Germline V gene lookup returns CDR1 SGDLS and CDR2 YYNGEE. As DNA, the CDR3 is TGTGCCAGCAGCCCCCTGGGACTAGCGGGGGGGCGAGAGACCCAGTACTTC. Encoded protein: CASSPLGLAGGRETQYF. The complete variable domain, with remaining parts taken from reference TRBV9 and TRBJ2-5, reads DSGVTQTPKHLITATGQRVTLRCSPRSGDLSVYWYQQSLDQGLQFLIQYYNGEERAKGNILERFSAQQFPDLHSELNLSSLELGDSALYFCASSPLGLAGGRETQYFGPGTRLLVL.